This T cell receptor beta chain was identified in a study of shared clonotypes between healthy human individuals. Generated by immunoSEQ multiplex PCR, the TCRdb table keeps only in-frame clones and is missing some. The sample contains hundreds of thousands of clones, about 96% of which appear only once. Between the trimmed V and J ends, which lost 6 bases and 1 base, there was a span of 9 bases. Germline-derived CDR1 and CDR2 are KGHSH and LQKENI. The CDR3 runs 13 residues. Negatively enriched CD4+ T cells were divided by CD45RA into naive and memory. What was sequenced was naive CD4+ T cells sorted from blood. Subset indicated: CD45RA+ positively selected. The chain has TRBV18 and TRBJ1-2; D unresolved. The sequence derives from a woman under 40 in good health. The CDR3 DNA is TGTGCCAGCTCCAACTCGGGTAACTATGGCTACACCTTC. Residues: CASSNSGNYGYTF. The complete variable domain, with remaining parts taken from reference TRBV18 and TRBJ1-2, reads NAGVMQNPRHLVRRRGQEARLRCSPMKGHSHVYWYRQLPEEGLKFMVYLQKENIIDESGMPKERFSAEFPKEGPSILRIQQVVRGDSAAYFCASSNSGNYGYTFGSGTRLTVV.